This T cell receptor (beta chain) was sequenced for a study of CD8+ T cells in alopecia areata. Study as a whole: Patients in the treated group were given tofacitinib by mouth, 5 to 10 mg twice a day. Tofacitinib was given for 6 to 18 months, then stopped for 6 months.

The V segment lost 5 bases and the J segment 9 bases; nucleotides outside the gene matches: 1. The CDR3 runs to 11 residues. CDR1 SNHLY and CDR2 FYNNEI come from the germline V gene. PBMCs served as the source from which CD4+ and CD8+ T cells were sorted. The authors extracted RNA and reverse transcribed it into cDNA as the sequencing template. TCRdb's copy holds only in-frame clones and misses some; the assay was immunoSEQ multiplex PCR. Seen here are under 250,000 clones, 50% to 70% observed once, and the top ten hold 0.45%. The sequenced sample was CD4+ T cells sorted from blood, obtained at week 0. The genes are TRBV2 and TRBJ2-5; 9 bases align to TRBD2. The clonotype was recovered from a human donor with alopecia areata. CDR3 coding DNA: TGTGCCAGCAGTTTAGCGGGGGCCCAGTACTTC. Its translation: CASSLAGAQYF. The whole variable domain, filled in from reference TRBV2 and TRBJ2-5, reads EPEVTQTPSHQVTQMGQEVILRCVPISNHLYFYWYRQILGQKVEFLVSFYNNEISEKSEIFDDQFSVERPDGSNFTLKIRSTKLEDSAMYFCASSLAGAQYFGPGTRLLVL.